The clone carrying this TCR beta chain was picked up many times. Its specificity is not known. This sample is drawn from a study of blood T cells in healthy people across ages. Whole-study results and caveats: Older individuals had lower TCR beta diversity per million T cells (the decline was roughly linear). It was held that the diversity estimates obtained from one million T cells were underestimates.

Each donor gave approximately 9.1 milliliters of peripheral blood. Germline CDR1 reads DFQATT; CDR2 reads SNEGSKA (reference sequence). Trimming at V came to 4 bases and at J to 5 bases, leaving 6 bases not matched to a gene. The CDR3 covers 13 residues. A sample-barcoded 5' primer and a J-beta primer mix were used in a second PCR of roughly 7 to 12 cycles. The authors tagged each cDNA molecule using a template-switch adaptor with 12 random nucleotides. TCRdb re-analysed the 5' RACE reads in MiXCR, keeping a single row per CDR3 protein. The repertoire holds a few hundred thousand distinct CDR3 sequences, roughly half seen once, with 45% to 60% in the top ten.

The chain employs TRBV20-1 and TRBJ1-2; the match to TRBD1 covers 8 bases. The source material was blood. The TCR originated in a man between 60 and 75 years old in good health. The CDR3 protein is CSAIRTGRYGYTF. CDR3 bases: TGCAGTGCTATCCGGACAGGGCGTTATGGCTACACCTTC.